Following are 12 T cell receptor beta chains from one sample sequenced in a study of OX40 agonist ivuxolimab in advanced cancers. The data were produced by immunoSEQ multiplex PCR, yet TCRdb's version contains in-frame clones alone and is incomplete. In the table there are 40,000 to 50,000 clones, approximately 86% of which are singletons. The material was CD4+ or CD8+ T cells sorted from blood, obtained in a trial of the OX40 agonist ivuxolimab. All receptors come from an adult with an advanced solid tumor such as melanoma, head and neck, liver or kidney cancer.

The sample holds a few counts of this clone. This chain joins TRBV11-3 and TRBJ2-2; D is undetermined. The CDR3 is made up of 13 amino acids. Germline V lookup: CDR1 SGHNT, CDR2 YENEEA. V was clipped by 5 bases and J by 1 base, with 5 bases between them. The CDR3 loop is CASSTVNTGELFF. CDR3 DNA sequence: TGTGCCAGCAGCACAGTGAACACCGGGGAGCTGTTTTTT. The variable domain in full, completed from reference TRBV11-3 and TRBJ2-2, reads EAGVVQSPRYKIIEKKQPVAFWCNPISGHNTLYWYLQNLGQGPELLIRYENEEAVDDSQLPKDRFSAERLKGVDSTLKIQPAELGDSAVYLCASSTVNTGELFFGEGSRLTVL.

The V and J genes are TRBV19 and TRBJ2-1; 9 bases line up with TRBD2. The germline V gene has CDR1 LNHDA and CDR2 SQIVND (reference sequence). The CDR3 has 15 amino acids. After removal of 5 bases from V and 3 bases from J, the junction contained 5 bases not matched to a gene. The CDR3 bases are TGTGCCAGTAGTGTGGGACTAGCTCGCTACAATGAGCAGTTCTTC. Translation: CASSVGLARYNEQFF.

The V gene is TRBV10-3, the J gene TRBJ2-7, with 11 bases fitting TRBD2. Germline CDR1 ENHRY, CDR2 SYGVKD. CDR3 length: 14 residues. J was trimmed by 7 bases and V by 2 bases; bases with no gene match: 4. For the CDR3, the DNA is TGTGCCATCAGTGAGACTAGCGGGAGTCTTGAGCAGTACTTC. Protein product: CAISETSGSLEQYF.

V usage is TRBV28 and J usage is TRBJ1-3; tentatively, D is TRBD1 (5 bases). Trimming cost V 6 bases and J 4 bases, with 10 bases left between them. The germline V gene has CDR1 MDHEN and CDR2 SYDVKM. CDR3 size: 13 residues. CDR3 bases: TGTGCCAGCAGCCTAAGACAGGGAAACACCATATATTTT. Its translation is CASSLRQGNTIYF.

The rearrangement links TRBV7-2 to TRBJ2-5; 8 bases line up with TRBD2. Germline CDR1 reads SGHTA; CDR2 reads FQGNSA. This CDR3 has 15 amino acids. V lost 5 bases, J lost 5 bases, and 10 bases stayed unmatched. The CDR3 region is CASSPPGTRLETQYF. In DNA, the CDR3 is TGTGCCAGCAGCCCCCCCGGGACTAGGTTGGAGACCCAGTACTTC.

CDR3 DNA sequence: TGTGCCAGTAGTTCCGGACGGATAGCTAATGAAAAACTGTTTTTT. Its translation: CASSSGRIANEKLFF. The chain has TRBV19 and TRBJ1-4; D unclear. Germline loops: CDR1 LNHDA, CDR2 SQIVND (reference sequence). CDR3 length: 15 residues. Trimming removed 5 bases from V and 3 bases from J, with 13 bases in between. Together with reference TRBV19 and TRBJ1-4, the CDR3 gives the full variable domain: DGGITQSPKYLFRKEGQNVTLSCEQNLNHDAMYWYRQDPGQGLRLIYYSQIVNDFQKGDIAEGYSVSREKKESFPLTVTSAQKNPTAFYLCASSSGRIANEKLFFGSGTQLSVL.

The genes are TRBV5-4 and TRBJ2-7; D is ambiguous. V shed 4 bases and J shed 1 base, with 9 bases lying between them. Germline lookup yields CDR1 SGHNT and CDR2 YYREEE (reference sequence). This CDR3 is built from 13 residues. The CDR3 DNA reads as TGTGCCAGCAGCGCAGGTCGTTCCTACGAGCAGTACTTC. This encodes CASSAGRSYEQYF.

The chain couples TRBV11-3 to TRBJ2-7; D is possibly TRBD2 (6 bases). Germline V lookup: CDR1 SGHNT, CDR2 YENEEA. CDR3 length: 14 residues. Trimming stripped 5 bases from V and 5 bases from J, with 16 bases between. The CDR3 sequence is CASSPVEGRDEQYF. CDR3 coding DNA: TGTGCCAGCAGCCCCGTGGAGGGGAGAGACGAGCAGTACTTC.

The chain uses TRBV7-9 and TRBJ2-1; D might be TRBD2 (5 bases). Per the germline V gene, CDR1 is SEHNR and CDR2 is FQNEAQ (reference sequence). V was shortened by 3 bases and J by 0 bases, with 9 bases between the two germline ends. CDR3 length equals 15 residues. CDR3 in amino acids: CASSFWTPSYNEQFF. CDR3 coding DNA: TGTGCCAGCAGCTTTTGGACTCCCTCCTACAATGAGCAGTTCTTC.

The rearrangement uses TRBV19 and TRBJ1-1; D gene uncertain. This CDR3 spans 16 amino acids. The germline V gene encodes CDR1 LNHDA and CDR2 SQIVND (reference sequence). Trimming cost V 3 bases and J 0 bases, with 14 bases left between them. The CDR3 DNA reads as TGTGCCAGTAGTATGGGGAGGGCCTACATGAACACTGAAGCTTTCTTT. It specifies CASSMGRAYMNTEAFF.

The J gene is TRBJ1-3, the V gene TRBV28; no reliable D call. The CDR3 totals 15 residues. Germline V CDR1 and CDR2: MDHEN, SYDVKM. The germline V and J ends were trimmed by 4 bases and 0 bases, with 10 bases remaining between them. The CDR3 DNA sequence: TGTGCCAGCAGTTACCGGTGGATCTCTGGAAACACCATATATTTT. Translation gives CASSYRWISGNTIYF.

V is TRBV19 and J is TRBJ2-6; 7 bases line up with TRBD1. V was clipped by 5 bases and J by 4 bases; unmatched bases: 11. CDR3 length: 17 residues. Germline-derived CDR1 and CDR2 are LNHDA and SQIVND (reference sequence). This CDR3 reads CASSQNRGGRGANVLTF. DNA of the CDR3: TGTGCCAGTAGTCAAAACAGGGGCGGACGGGGGGCCAACGTCCTGACTTTC.